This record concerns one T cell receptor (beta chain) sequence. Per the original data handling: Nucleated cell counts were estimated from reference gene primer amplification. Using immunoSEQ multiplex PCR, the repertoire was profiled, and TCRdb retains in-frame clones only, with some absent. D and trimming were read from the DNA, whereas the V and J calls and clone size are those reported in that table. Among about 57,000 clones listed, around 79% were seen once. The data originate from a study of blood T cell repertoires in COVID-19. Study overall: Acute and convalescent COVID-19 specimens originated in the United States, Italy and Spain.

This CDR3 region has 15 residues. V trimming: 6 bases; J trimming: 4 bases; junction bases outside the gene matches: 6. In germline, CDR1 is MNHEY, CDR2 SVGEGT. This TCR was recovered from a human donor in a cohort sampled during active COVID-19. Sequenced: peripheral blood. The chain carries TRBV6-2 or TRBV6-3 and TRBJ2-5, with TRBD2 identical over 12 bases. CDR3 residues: CASSLLAGGGETQYF. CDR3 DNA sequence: TGTGCCAGCAGCCTACTAGCGGGAGGTGGAGAGACCCAGTACTTC.